The clone carrying this T cell receptor beta chain was recorded a few times. Each CDR3 protein gets one entry after TCRdb re-called the 5' RACE reads with MiXCR. The sample yields about 900,000 distinct CDR3 sequences, 9% to 15% seen once. This specimen comes from a study of identical twins. The CDR3 extends over 13 amino acids. Germline CDR1 and CDR2: SGHVS and FQNEAQ. The V gene lost 1 base and the J gene lost 7 bases, with 10 bases spanning the gap. The data were also submitted as part of a second study, on yellow fever vaccine responses in identical twins.

Sequenced input: PBMCs. The receptor comes from a young woman in good health. The chain is built from TRBV7-8 and TRBJ2-5, with D hard to call. DNA for the CDR3: TGTGCCAGCAGCTTAGTTTTGATGGGGACCCAGTACTTC. Translation: CASSLVLMGTQYF.